Each of the 9 T cell receptor beta chains below was sequenced from the same sample in a study of shared clonotypes between healthy human individuals. Clones were read by immunoSEQ multiplex PCR, and TCRdb kept only the in-frame ones, dropping some. The repertoire consists of millions of clones, with approximately 92% occurring once and the leading ten covering 0.14%. The specimen sequenced was naive CD4+ T cells sorted from blood. Stated subset: CD45RA+ positively selected. These receptors all stem from a man between 18 and 35 years old in good health.

The chain recombines TRBV5-1 with TRBJ2-3; D possibly matches TRBD1 or TRBD2 (5 bases each). The ends were cut back, 4 bases at V and 0 bases at J, with 15 bases in the middle. This CDR3 is built from 16 residues. CDR1 is SGHRS and CDR2 is YFSETQ in the germline V gene. CDR3 bases: TGCGCCAGCAGCCAGGACGAGGGGACCAGCACAGATACGCAGTATTTT. It translates to CASSQDEGTSTDTQYF.

This CDR3 reads CASQSSRRRGVLHSYNEQFF. DNA of the CDR3: TGTGCCAGCCAAAGTTCGCGCAGGAGAGGGGTTTTGCACTCCTACAATGAGCAGTTCTTC. The rearrangement uses TRBV27 and TRBJ2-1, with D tentatively TRBD1 or TRBD2 (5 bases each). Trimming stripped 8 bases from V and 0 bases from J, with 29 bases between. Germline CDR1 reads MNHEY; CDR2 reads SMNVEV (reference sequence). CDR3 size: 20 residues.

The genes are TRBV13 and TRBJ2-5; 7 nucleotides match TRBD1. The CDR3 contains 15 residues. Germline lookup yields CDR1 PRHDT and CDR2 FYEKMQ (reference sequence). V lost 5 bases to trimming and J lost 5 bases; unmatched junction nucleotides: 11. The CDR3 DNA sequence: TGTGCCAGCAGCGAAGGACAGGTCCTCGGGGAGACCCAGTACTTC. Its translation: CASSEGQVLGETQYF.

The chain is built from TRBV6-5 and TRBJ2-1; 9 bases fit TRBD2. The CDR3 has 14 residues. The germline V gene encodes CDR1 MNHEY and CDR2 SVGAGI. J lost 12 bases, V lost 6 bases, and 12 bases had no gene match. The CDR3 nucleotides read TGTGCCAGCAGCCCCGGGACTAGCTCTGTCAGGCAGTTCTTC. This gives the protein CASSPGTSSVRQFF.

This sequence joins TRBV5-6 and TRBJ1-6; 10 positions match TRBD1. The germline gives CDR1 SGHDT, CDR2 YYEEEE. V dropped 4 bases and J dropped 0; count of bases not matched to a gene: 4. CDR3 length: 17 residues. CDR3 region: CASSGDRGSSYNSPLHF. In nucleotides, the CDR3 is TGTGCCAGCAGCGGGGACAGGGGTAGCTCCTATAATTCACCCCTCCACTTT.

CDR3 protein: CASSLSKLAGDTDTQYF. CDR3 nucleotides: TGTGCCAGCAGCTTATCCAAACTAGCGGGAGATACAGATACGCAGTATTTT. The J gene is TRBJ2-3, the V gene TRBV7-9; the match to TRBD2 covers 11 bases. Per germline, CDR1 SEHNR and CDR2 FQNEAQ (reference sequence). V lost 2 bases to trimming and J lost 3 bases; unmatched junction nucleotides: 7. This CDR3 contains 17 residues.

The chain has TRBV6-5 and TRBJ2-7; the D is unclear. The CDR3 length is 14 residues. Germline-derived CDR1 and CDR2 are MNHEY and SVGAGI. V lost 0 bases, J lost 6 bases, and 12 bases lay in between. DNA for the CDR3: TGTGCCAGCAGTTACTCTATTAGCTCGGGCGAGCAGTACTTC. As protein: CASSYSISSGEQYF.

V and J are TRBV7-9 and TRBJ1-2, with D possibly being TRBD1 (6 bases). Trimming pared 2 bases from V and 3 bases from J, leaving 10 bases between. CDR3 length equals 14 residues. The germline V gene has CDR1 SEHNR and CDR2 FQNEAQ (reference sequence). As DNA, the CDR3 is TGTGCCAGCAGCTTACAGGGGCCCGACTATGGCTACACCTTC. Its protein is CASSLQGPDYGYTF. Together with reference TRBV7-9 and TRBJ1-2, the CDR3 gives the full variable domain: DTGVSQNPRHKITKRGQNVTFRCDPISEHNRLYWYRQTLGQGPEFLTYFQNEAQLEKSRLLSDRFSAERPKGSFSTLEIQRTEQGDSAMYLCASSLQGPDYGYTFGSGTRLTVV.

The V call is TRBV2, the J call TRBJ1-6, with D hard to call. Germline V lookup: CDR1 SNHLY, CDR2 FYNNEI. This CDR3 has 12 residues. The ends were cut back, 6 bases at V and 8 bases at J, with 8 bases in the middle. In DNA form, the CDR3 reads TGTGCCAGCAGGGTAGAAGATTCACCCCTCCACTTT. It encodes CASRVEDSPLHF.